This passage covers 24 T cell receptor beta chains from one sample sequenced in a study of CD8+CD57+ T cells in acquired aplastic anemia. Genomic DNA acted as the template from which TCR beta VDJ combination and CDR3 sequence profiling were carried out. TCRdb passed the reads through MiXCR, listing each CDR3 protein once. The table includes more than 250,000 distinct CDR3 sequences, 55% to 60% detected once. The sequenced sample was sorted CD4+, CD8+, or CD8+CD57+ T cells (not recorded which) from PBMCs. All receptors come from a human donor with severe aplastic anemia or a healthy control (not recorded which).

The chain has TRBV6-7 and TRBJ1-3; 7 bases fit TRBD1. TRBV6-7 is flagged as an ORF with uncertain function. The trim removed 8 bases at V and 0 bases at J, leaving 7 bases unmatched. This CDR3 has 15 residues. Here the CDR3 DNA reads TGTGCCAGCGGGTCTACAGGGGTCTCTGGAAACACCATATATTTT. Its translation is CASGSTGVSGNTIYF.

This clonotype was observed many times. The genes are TRBV25-1 and TRBJ1-5, with 7 bases that match TRBD1. V was pared by 1 base and J by 6 bases, with 9 bases of the junction left unmatched. This CDR3 is 16 amino acids long. Germline-derived CDR1 and CDR2 are MGHDK and SYGVNS. CDR3 amino acids: CASSESGRGGSQPQHF. In DNA form, the CDR3 reads TGTGCCAGCAGTGAATCCGGCAGGGGGGGCAGTCAGCCCCAGCATTTT.

The rearrangement joins TRBV10-3 to TRBJ2-1; TRBD1 is a possible D gene (6 bases). The CDR3 sequence is 13 residues long. The germline V gene encodes CDR1 ENHRY and CDR2 SYGVKD. Between the trimmed V and J ends, which lost 10 bases and 6 bases, there was a span of 16 bases. CDR3 sequence reads: CATSVRGANEQFF. CDR3 DNA: TGTGCCACCTCCGTCAGGGGCGCCAATGAGCAGTTCTTC.

V and J are TRBV7-3 and TRBJ2-3; TRBD2 aligns across 9 bases. Germline assignment: CDR1 SGHTA and CDR2 FQGTGA. J gave up 0 bases and V 5 bases, and 3 bases lay outside the gene matches. The CDR3 spans 15 residues. CDR3 amino acids: CASSESGGSTDTQYF. The DNA for the CDR3 is TGTGCCAGCAGCGAAAGCGGGGGGAGCACAGATACGCAGTATTTT.

This clonotype was seen many times. The V call is TRBV7-8, the J call TRBJ2-7; D is possibly TRBD1 or TRBD2 (6 bases each). The germline V and J ends were trimmed by 5 bases and 3 bases, with 20 bases remaining between them. The CDR3 loop spans 16 amino acids. Germline V gives CDR1 SGHVS, CDR2 FQNEAQ. The CDR3 coding sequence is TGTGCCAGCAGCGCGGGACCAGGGGTAGTAAGCTACGAGCAGTACTTC. This sequence encodes CASSAGPGVVSYEQYF.

The rearrangement joins TRBV6-2 or TRBV6-3 to TRBJ2-1, with 15 nucleotides matching TRBD2. V shed 7 bases, J shed 1 base, and the junction held 5 bases outside the gene matches. In germline, CDR1 is MNHEY, CDR2 SVGEGT. CDR3 size: 17 residues. The CDR3 region is CASTTGLAGGSYNEQFF. DNA of the CDR3: TGTGCCAGCACCACGGGACTAGCGGGGGGTTCCTACAATGAGCAGTTCTTC.

This chain joins TRBV15 and TRBJ2-3; D gene uncertain. Per the germline V gene, CDR1 is LNHNV and CDR2 is YYDKDF (reference sequence). V lost 0 bases and J lost 0, with 7 bases in between. This CDR3 region has 15 residues. CDR3 protein: CATSREEVSTDTQYF. In DNA form, the CDR3 reads TGTGCCACCAGCAGAGAAGAAGTGAGCACAGATACGCAGTATTTT.

The V gene is TRBV20-1, the J gene TRBJ1-3; D not resolved. CDR3 size: 15 residues. From germline, CDR1 is DFQATT and CDR2 SNEGSKA (reference sequence). Trimming pared 0 bases from V and 1 base from J, leaving 10 bases between. The CDR3, as DNA: TGCAGTGCTAGAGACAAGAGGACTTCTGGAAACACCATATATTTT. This translates into CSARDKRTSGNTIYF.

The sample holds many counts of this clonotype. The CDR3 DNA is TGCAGTGCCCCCTGGGGGTCACCCCTCCACTTT. Translated: CSAPWGSPLHF. This sequence joins TRBV20-1 and TRBJ1-6, with a weak D call TRBD1 (5 bases). The germline CDR1 and CDR2 sequences are DFQATT and SNEGSKA (reference sequence). The V gene lost 6 bases and the J gene lost 10 bases, with 10 bases spanning the gap. The CDR3 has 11 residues.

Only a few counts were recorded for this clonotype. This sequence joins TRBV9 and TRBJ1-1; D remains unclear. This CDR3 has 16 residues. Germline V gene sequence: CDR1 SGDLS, CDR2 YYNGEE. V was pared by 0 bases and J by 4 bases, with 16 bases between. This CDR3 reads CASSVGTEGRGTEAFF. For the CDR3, the DNA is TGTGCCAGCAGCGTAGGGACGGAGGGAAGAGGCACTGAAGCTTTCTTT.

V is TRBV10-3 and J is TRBJ1-1; D is ambiguous. V was trimmed by 6 bases and J by 3 bases, leaving 8 bases between them. The CDR3 totals 12 residues. Germline lookup yields CDR1 ENHRY and CDR2 SYGVKD. The CDR3 loop is CAISDGDTEAFF. In DNA, the CDR3 is TGTGCCATCAGCGACGGGGACACTGAAGCTTTCTTT.

Ten or more counts support this clonotype. The V gene is TRBV6-1, the J gene TRBJ2-1; D uncertain. The CDR3 is 11 amino acids. Germline V gives CDR1 MNHNS, CDR2 SASEGT. V lost 7 bases and J lost 5, with 6 bases in between. Here the CDR3 reads CASNGHNEQFF. In DNA, the CDR3 is TGTGCCAGCAACGGACACAATGAGCAGTTCTTC.

This clonotype has more than one count but fewer than ten. The rearrangement uses TRBV15 and TRBJ2-5, with 8 nucleotides matching TRBD1. The junction had 6 bases not matched to a gene; V was cut back by 2 bases and J by 4 bases. The CDR3 consists of 15 residues. CDR1 and CDR2 from the germline V gene are LNHNV and YYDKDF (reference sequence). The CDR3 coding sequence is TGTGCCACCAGCAGACCTGGACAGGGAGGAGAGACCCAGTACTTC. Translation gives CATSRPGQGGETQYF.

The table lists this clonotype with a count of one. Its ends do not fully match the called genes, so a read error is possible. J is TRBJ2-7 and V is TRBV6-1; no firm D call. CDR3 length equals 12 residues. Germline V gives CDR1 MNHNS, CDR2 SASEGT. This CDR3 reads CASSEADWTRDF. CDR3 coding DNA: TGTGCCAGCAGTGAGGCTGACTGGACCCGAGACTTC.

This clonotype was counted between two and nine times. The chain couples TRBV5-4 to TRBJ1-6; 9 bases are a match to TRBD1. The V gene's germline CDR1 is SGHNT and CDR2 YYREEE (reference sequence). Unmatched junction bases numbered 10, after V lost 3 bases and J lost 9 bases. This CDR3 is built from 16 residues. The DNA of the CDR3 is TGTGCCAGCAGCTCCGGCGGGACAGGGCTGGTTTCACCCCTCCACTTT. Its protein product is CASSSGGTGLVSPLHF.

This clonotype has at least ten counts. The chain combines TRBV11-3 with TRBJ2-7, with D perhaps TRBD1 (6 bases). Germline assignment: CDR1 SGHNT and CDR2 YENEEA. This CDR3 has 13 residues. V lost 4 bases, J lost 6 bases, and 13 bases lay in between. The CDR3 loop reads CASSSYPRGEQYF. For the CDR3, the DNA is TGTGCCAGCAGCTCCTACCCCAGGGGCGAGCAGTACTTC.

CDR3 coding DNA: TGTGCCACCAGCGGACAAAGGGGTGTACCGAGCACAGATACGCAGTATTTT. This encodes CATSGQRGVPSTDTQYF. This chain connects TRBV15 to TRBJ2-3, with D possibly TRBD1 on 5 matching bases. This CDR3 contains 17 residues. The germline CDR1 and CDR2 sequences are LNHNV and YYDKDF (reference sequence). With 5 bases removed from V and 0 bases from J, the gap between germline ends came to 18 bases.

The V gene is TRBV20-1, the J gene TRBJ1-1; D unresolved. Germline CDR1 reads DFQATT; CDR2 reads SNEGSKA (reference sequence). There are 14 residues in the CDR3. The germline V and J ends were trimmed by 1 base and 1 base, with 10 bases remaining between them. The CDR3 bases are TGCAGTGCTAGAGTCGGCAGATCGAACACTGAAGCTTTCTTT. Translation gives CSARVGRSNTEAFF.

CDR3 nucleotides: TGCAGCGAATTAACAGGGGATGGCTACACCTTC. Translation gives CSELTGDGYTF. V and J are TRBV29-1 and TRBJ1-2, with TRBD1 identical over 7 bases. Germline V gene sequence: CDR1 SQVTM, CDR2 ANQGSEA. Unmatched junction bases numbered 5, after V lost 7 bases and J lost 6 bases. The CDR3 loop spans 11 amino acids.

Concerning this clonotype: The conserved phenylalanine or tryptophan normally closing the CDR3 is absent here, so this likely arose from a read error. J is TRBJ2-1 and V is TRBV10-2, with 8 bases fitting TRBD2. This CDR3 is 15 amino acids long. With V trimmed by 2 bases and J by 0 bases, 0 bases remained unmatched. The V gene's germline CDR1 is WSHSY and CDR2 SAAADI. CDR3 sequence reads: CASSEGTSSYNEQFL. The CDR3 nucleotides are TGCGCCAGCAGTGAGGGGACTAGCTCCTACAATGAGCAGTTCCTC.

The chain joins TRBV6-2 or TRBV6-3 to TRBJ1-5; possibly TRBD1 for D (6 bases). The V gene's germline CDR1 is MNHEY and CDR2 SVGEGT. Trimming left V 6 bases short and J 7 bases short, with 13 bases between. This CDR3 comprises 13 residues. CDR3 in DNA: TGTGCCAGCAGGTTACAGGGACCGCAGCCCCAGCATTTT. It specifies CASRLQGPQPQHF.

The CDR3 DNA sequence: TGTGCCATCAGGGACTCAAGGGGGAATCAGCCCCAGCATTTT. The encoded protein is CAIRDSRGNQPQHF. The genes are TRBV10-3 and TRBJ1-5, with D maybe TRBD1 (6 bases). This CDR3 spans 14 amino acids. Germline V gene lookup returns CDR1 ENHRY and CDR2 SYGVKD. Deletions cut 6 bases from V and 4 bases from J, with 13 bases between.

The V and J genes are TRBV7-3 and TRBJ1-1; 8 bases are shared with TRBD1. V shed 1 base and J 0 bases; nucleotides not matched to a gene: 1. Germline CDR1 is SGHTA and CDR2 is FQGTGA. This CDR3 has 15 amino acids. The DNA of the CDR3 is TGTGCCAGCAGCTTAATGACAGGGGTGAACACTGAAGCTTTCTTT. It specifies CASSLMTGVNTEAFF.

This clonotype has ten or more counts. The chain combines TRBV9 with TRBJ1-2; 9 bases match TRBD1. The length of the CDR3 is 14 residues. CDR1 and CDR2 (germline): SGDLS, YYNGEE. V dropped 3 bases and J dropped 4; count of bases not matched to a gene: 4. The CDR3 reads CASSGTGGIYGYTF. The CDR3 region has the DNA TGTGCCAGCAGCGGAACAGGGGGCATCTATGGCTACACCTTC.